This TCR beta chain was captured in a study of T cell repertoires in cytomegalovirus infection. Study results and caveats: In two of eight donors, the top clonotype was HLA-C-restricted CMV-specific. Summed frequency of shared TCR beta families picked out CMV carriers who also had the relevant HLA.

The sample holds one count of this clonotype. Its antigen is not identified. The CDR3 is made up of 13 amino acids. Germline loops: CDR1 SNHLY, CDR2 FYNNEI. The V end was cut by 8 bases, the J end by 4 bases, with 12 bases between. TCRdb ran MiXCR on the reads and lists one entry per CDR3 protein. The sample contains approximately 750,000 distinct CDR3 sequences, roughly 36% of which appear only once. J is TRBJ2-4 and V is TRBV2, with D unclear. This TCR was sampled from a human donor in good health (CMV status not recorded). Some clones in this sample may be carry-over from other donors' samples. The specimen was PBMCs. The CDR3 region is CASWWPEKNIQYF. As DNA, the CDR3 is TGTGCCAGCTGGTGGCCAGAGAAAAACATTCAGTACTTC.